This T cell receptor (beta chain) was obtained from a study of cytomegalovirus exposure and HLA in healthy donors. Study context: A prior analysis found 100 million to 140 million unique TCR beta sequences from roughly 180 million T cells. The study's findings and limits: TCR beta chains numbering more than 150 were designated cytomegalovirus-associated.

About this clone itself: Its target is not known.

A multiplex PCR was run with 60 Vbeta primers and 13 Jbeta primers. Here immunoSEQ multiplex PCR was the method, and the copy in TCRdb shows in-frame clones only, minus some. The ten top clones account for 0.65% to 0.9%, within a sample of under 200,000 clones. The receptor comes from a woman under 30 in good health and CMV-seropositive. Sequenced sample: PBMCs.

This chain's CDR3 is CASSATGGWEQYF. The CDR3 DNA follows: TGTGCCAGTAGTGCGACAGGGGGCTGGGAGCAGTACTTC. The genes are TRBV19 and TRBJ2-7; 10 bases line up with TRBD1. Per the germline V gene, CDR1 is LNHDA and CDR2 is SQIVND (reference sequence). The V gene end was trimmed by 5 bases and the J gene end by 7 bases; junction bases not matched to a gene: 5. This CDR3 comprises 13 residues.